The 12 T cell receptor beta chains below come from one sample, sequenced in a study of immune heterogeneity within non-small cell lung tumors. Amplifying TCR beta CDR3 involved multiplex PCR carried out with 32 V and 13 J primers. TCRdb used MiXCR to reprocess the multiplex PCR reads, holding one entry per CDR3 protein. The top ten clones hold around 4.5% of a sample with over 20,000 distinct CDR3 sequences, over 25% of them seen once. Template material for each sample was 550 to 650 ng of bulk tumor genomic DNA. Several biopsies per primary tumor were taken during surgery, spaced as far apart as possible. Patients underwent curative surgery for non-small cell lung cancer (untreated and newly diagnosed). The sequenced sample was lung tumor tissue. The receptors originated from a man in his forties or fifties with non-small cell lung cancer.

In this sample, this clonotype turned up many times. J is TRBJ2-2 and V is TRBV7-2; D remains ambiguous. The V and J ends lost 6 bases and 4 bases respectively, with 12 bases between them. CDR3 size: 14 residues. Germline V gene data show CDR1 as SGHTA and CDR2 as FQGNSA. The CDR3, as DNA: TGTGCCAGCAGACCGGTACGAAGCACCGGGGAGCTGTTTTTT. This gives the protein CASRPVRSTGELFF.

The table lists this clonotype with many counts. The V call is TRBV11-2, the J call TRBJ1-2, with D possibly TRBD1 on 6 matching bases. Trimming took off 5 bases at V and 3 bases at J, with 16 bases between the two ends. The germline CDR1 and CDR2 sequences are SGHAT and FQNNGV. The CDR3 runs to 15 residues. This CDR3 reads CASSQIRGLHYGYTF. In DNA, the CDR3 is TGTGCCAGCAGCCAGATCCGGGGGCTGCACTATGGCTACACCTTC.

As regards this clonotype: A much larger clone lies a single base off, so this may be a read error. The rearrangement links TRBV20-1 to TRBJ1-4; D gene ambiguous. CDR1 and CDR2 (germline): DFQATT, SNEGSKA (reference sequence). This CDR3 comprises 14 residues. The CDR3 sequence is CGAPDLAANEKLFF. In nucleotides, the CDR3 is TGCGGTGCTCCGGACCTCGCGGCTAATGAAAAACTGTTTTTT.

Worth noting for this clonotype: Given a much more abundant clone one base away, this may be a read error. The V call is TRBV7-2, the J call TRBJ2-2; 8 bases agree with TRBD1. CDR3 length: 19 residues. Germline-derived CDR1 and CDR2 are SGHTA and FQGNSA. The CDR3 sequence: CASSLTFRGRNANTGDLFF. CDR3 in DNA: TGTGCCAGCAGCCTCACTTTCAGGGGGCGAAACGCGAACACCGGGGATCTGTTTTTT.

This rearrangement joins TRBV5-6 to TRBJ2-7; D is unclear. V lost 4 bases and J 11 bases, leaving 16 bases between the germline ends. Per the germline V gene, CDR1 is SGHDT and CDR2 is YYEEEE. The length of the CDR3 is 12 residues. CDR3 amino acids: CASSRFGLNKYF. The CDR3 DNA is TGTGCCAGCAGCCGTTTTGGGCTCAATAAGTACTTC. Full variable domain (rest looked up from reference TRBV5-6 and TRBJ2-7): DAGVTQSPTHLIKTRGQQVTLRCSPKSGHDTVSWYQQALGQGPQFIFQYYEEEERQRGNFPDRFSGHQFPNYSSELNVNALLLGDSALYLCASSRFGLNKYFGPGTRLTVT.

This clonotype was seen many times. The gene calls are TRBV9 and TRBJ2-3; possible D gene TRBD2, 6 bases. Germline V CDR1 and CDR2: SGDLS, YYNGEE. The CDR3 has 15 amino acids. Trimming removed 0 bases at V and 4 bases at J, with 12 bases between. CDR3 protein: CASSVGGSGADTQYF. Written as DNA, the CDR3 is TGTGCCAGCAGCGTAGGGGGTAGCGGCGCAGATACGCAGTATTTT.

The chain links TRBV6-2 or TRBV6-3 to TRBJ2-1; D ambiguous. This CDR3 has 11 amino acids. Trimming stripped 5 bases from V and 7 bases from J, with 6 bases between. Germline V lookup: CDR1 MNHEY, CDR2 SVGEGT. CDR3 nucleotides: TGTGCCAGCAGTCGTCTGAATGAGCAGTTCTTC. Translating it yields CASSRLNEQFF.

A word on this clonotype: A much larger clone differs from this one at a single base, so this may be a read error. The chain carries TRBV20-1 and TRBJ1-5; D is perhaps TRBD1 (5 bases). Germline V gene data show CDR1 as DFQATT and CDR2 as SNEGSKA (reference sequence). The CDR3 totals 12 residues. CDR3 sequence (DNA): TGCAATGTGGGCCGAAGGGGTCAGCCCCAGCATTTT. It specifies CNVGRRGQPQHF.

This clonotype turned up a few times. V and J are TRBV5-1 and TRBJ2-3; D is perhaps TRBD2 (6 bases). The CDR3 has 15 residues. The germline CDR1 and CDR2 sequences are SGHRS and YFSETQ. Trimming stripped 4 bases from V and 0 bases from J, with 12 bases between. The CDR3: CASSVGLASTDTQYF. In DNA form, the CDR3 reads TGCGCCAGCAGCGTGGGACTGGCTAGCACAGATACGCAGTATTTT.

Many counts were recorded for this clonotype. The rearrangement joins TRBV7-8 to TRBJ1-5, with TRBD1 identical over 7 bases. CDR1 SGHVS and CDR2 FQNEAQ come from the germline V gene. J lost 4 bases, V lost 5 bases, and 14 bases had no gene match. This CDR3 contains 17 residues. CDR3 sequence (DNA): TGTGCCAGCAGCCCCCGGACAGGCCCAGGAGCAAATCAGCCCCAGCATTTT. Translated: CASSPRTGPGANQPQHF.

CDR3 sequence reads: CASSFVSRGRNEQYF. The CDR3, as DNA: TGTGCCAGCAGCTTTGTTAGCAGAGGGAGAAACGAGCAGTACTTC. The rearrangement links TRBV7-2 to TRBJ2-7, with D possibly matching TRBD2 (5 bases). Trimming removed 3 bases at V and 5 bases at J, with 17 bases between. The CDR3 length is 15 residues. Germline lookup yields CDR1 SGHTA and CDR2 FQGNSA.

This clonotype is judged medium-sized. The chain joins TRBV19 to TRBJ2-3; D unclear. The ends were cut back, 4 bases at V and 6 bases at J, with 8 bases in the middle. Germline V lookup: CDR1 LNHDA, CDR2 SQIVND (reference sequence). This CDR3 contains 12 residues. CDR3 in amino acids: CASSKDGDTQYF. The CDR3 bases are TGTGCCAGTAGTAAAGACGGGGATACGCAGTATTTT.